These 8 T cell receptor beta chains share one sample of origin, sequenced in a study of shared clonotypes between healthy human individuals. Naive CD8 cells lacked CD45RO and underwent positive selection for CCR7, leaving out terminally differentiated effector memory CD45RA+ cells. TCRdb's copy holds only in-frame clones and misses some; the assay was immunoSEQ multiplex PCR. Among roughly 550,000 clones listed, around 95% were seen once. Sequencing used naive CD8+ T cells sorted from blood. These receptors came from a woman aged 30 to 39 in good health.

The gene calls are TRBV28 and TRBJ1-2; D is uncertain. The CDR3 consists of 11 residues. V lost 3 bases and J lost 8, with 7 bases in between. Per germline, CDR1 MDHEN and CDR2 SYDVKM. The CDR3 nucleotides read TGTGCCAGCAGTTTCAGTGCCGGCTACACCTTC. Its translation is CASSFSAGYTF.

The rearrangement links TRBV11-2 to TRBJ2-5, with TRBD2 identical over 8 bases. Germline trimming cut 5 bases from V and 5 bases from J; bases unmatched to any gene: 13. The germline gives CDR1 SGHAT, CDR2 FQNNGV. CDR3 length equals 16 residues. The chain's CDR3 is CASSTVGGRLKETQYF. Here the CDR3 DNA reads TGTGCCAGCAGCACCGTGGGCGGGAGGCTCAAGGAGACCCAGTACTTC.

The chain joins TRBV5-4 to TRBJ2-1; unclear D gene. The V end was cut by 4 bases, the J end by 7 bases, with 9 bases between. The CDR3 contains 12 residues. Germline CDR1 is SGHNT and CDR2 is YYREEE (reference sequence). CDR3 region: CASSPYDNEQFF. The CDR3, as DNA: TGTGCCAGCAGCCCCTATGATAATGAGCAGTTCTTC.

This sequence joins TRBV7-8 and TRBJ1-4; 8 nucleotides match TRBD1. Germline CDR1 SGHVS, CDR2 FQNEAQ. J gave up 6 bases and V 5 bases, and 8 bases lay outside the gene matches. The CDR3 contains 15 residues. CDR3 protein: CASSGAAGGYEKLFF. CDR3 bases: TGTGCCAGCAGCGGTGCGGCAGGGGGCTATGAAAAACTGTTTTTT.

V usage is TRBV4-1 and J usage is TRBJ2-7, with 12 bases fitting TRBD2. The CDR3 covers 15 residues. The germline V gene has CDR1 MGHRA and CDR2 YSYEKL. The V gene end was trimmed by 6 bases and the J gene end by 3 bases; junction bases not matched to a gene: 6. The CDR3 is CASRQRLAGDYEQYF. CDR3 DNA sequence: TGCGCCAGCAGACAACGACTAGCGGGGGACTACGAGCAGTACTTC.

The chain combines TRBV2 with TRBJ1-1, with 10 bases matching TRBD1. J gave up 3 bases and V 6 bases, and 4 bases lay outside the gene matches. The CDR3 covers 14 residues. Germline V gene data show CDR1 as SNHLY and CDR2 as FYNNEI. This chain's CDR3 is CASSPGTGDTEAFF. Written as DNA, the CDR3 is TGTGCCAGCAGCCCCGGGACAGGGGACACTGAAGCTTTCTTT.

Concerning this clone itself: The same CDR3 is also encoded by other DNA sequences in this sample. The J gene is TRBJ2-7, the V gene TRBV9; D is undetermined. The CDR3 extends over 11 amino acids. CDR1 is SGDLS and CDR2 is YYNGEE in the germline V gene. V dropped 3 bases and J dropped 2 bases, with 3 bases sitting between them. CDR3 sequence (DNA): TGTGCCAGCAGCGATGCCTACGAGCAGTACTTC. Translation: CASSDAYEQYF.

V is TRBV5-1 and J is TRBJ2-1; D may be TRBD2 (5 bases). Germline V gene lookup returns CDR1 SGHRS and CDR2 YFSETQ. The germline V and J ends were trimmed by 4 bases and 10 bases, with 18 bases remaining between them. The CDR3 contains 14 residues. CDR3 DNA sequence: TGCGCCAGCAGCCCGGCCAACTCCGGGATGGAGCAGTTCTTC. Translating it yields CASSPANSGMEQFF.